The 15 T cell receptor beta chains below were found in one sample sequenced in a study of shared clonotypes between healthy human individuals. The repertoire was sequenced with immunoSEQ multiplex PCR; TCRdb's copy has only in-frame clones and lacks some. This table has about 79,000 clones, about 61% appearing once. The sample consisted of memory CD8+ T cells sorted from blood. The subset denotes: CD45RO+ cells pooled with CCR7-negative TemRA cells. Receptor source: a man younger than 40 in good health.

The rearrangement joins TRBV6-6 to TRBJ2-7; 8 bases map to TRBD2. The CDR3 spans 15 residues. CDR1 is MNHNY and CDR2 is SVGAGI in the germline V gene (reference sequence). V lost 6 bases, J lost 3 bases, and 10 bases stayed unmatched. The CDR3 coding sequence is TGTGCCAGCAGCCCACCAAGCGGGGGAGGCTACGAGCAGTACTTC. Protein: CASSPPSGGGYEQYF.

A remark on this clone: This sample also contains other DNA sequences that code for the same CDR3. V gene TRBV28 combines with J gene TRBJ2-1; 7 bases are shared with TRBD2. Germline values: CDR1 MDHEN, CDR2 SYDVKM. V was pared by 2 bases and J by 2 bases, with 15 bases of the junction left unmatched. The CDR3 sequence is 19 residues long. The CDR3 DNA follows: TGTGCCAGCAGTTTAGTCTGGCGGACGAGCGGGACTACCTACAATGAGCAGTTCTTC. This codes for CASSLVWRTSGTTYNEQFF.

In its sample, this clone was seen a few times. The CDR3 here is CASSPLLDSTEAFF. DNA for the CDR3: TGTGCCAGCAGCCCGCTACTGGACAGCACTGAAGCTTTCTTT. The V gene is TRBV28, the J gene TRBJ1-1; a weak D match, TRBD1 (6 bases). Trimming removed 6 bases from V and 4 bases from J, with 15 bases in between. This CDR3 region has 14 residues. Germline lookup yields CDR1 MDHEN and CDR2 SYDVKM.

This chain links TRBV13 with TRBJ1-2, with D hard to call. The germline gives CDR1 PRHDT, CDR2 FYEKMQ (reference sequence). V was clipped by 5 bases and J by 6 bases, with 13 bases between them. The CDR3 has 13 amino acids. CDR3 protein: CASSRVAGDGYTF. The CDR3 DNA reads TGTGCCAGCAGCCGGGTGGCGGGCGATGGCTACACCTTC. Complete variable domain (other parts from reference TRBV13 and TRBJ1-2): AAGVIQSPRHLIKEKRETATLKCYPIPRHDTVYWYQQGPGQDPQFLISFYEKMQSDKGSIPDRFSAQQFSDYHSELNMSSLELGDSALYFCASSRVAGDGYTFGSGTRLTVV.

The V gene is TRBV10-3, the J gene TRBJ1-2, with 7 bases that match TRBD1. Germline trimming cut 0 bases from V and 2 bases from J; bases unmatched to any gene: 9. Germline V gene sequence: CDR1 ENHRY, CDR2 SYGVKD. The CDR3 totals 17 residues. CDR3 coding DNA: TGTGCCATCAGTGAGTCGGGACAGCGCAGATCGAACTATGGCTACACCTTC. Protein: CAISESGQRRSNYGYTF.

CDR3 protein: CASSPEGYEQYF. For the CDR3, the DNA is TGTGCCAGCTCACCGGAGGGTTACGAGCAGTACTTC. V is TRBV18 and J is TRBJ2-7; weak D call: TRBD2 (6 bases). CDR1 is KGHSH and CDR2 is LQKENI in the germline V gene. CDR3 size: 12 residues. With 3 bases removed from V and 4 bases from J, the gap between germline ends came to 7 bases.

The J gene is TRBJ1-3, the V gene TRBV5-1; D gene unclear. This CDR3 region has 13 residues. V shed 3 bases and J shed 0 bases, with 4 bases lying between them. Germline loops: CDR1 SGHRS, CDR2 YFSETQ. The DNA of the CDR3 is TGCGCCAGCAGCTGGGACTCTGGAAACACCATATATTTT. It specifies CASSWDSGNTIYF.

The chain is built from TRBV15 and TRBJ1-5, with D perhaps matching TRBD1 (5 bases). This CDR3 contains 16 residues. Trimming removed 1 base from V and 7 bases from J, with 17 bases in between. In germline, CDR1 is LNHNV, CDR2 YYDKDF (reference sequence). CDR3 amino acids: CATSRGGLRVGQPQHF. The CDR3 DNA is TGTGCCACCAGCAGAGGGGGCCTTCGAGTCGGGCAGCCCCAGCATTTT. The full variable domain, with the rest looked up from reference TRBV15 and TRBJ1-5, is DAMVIQNPRYQVTQFGKPVTLSCSQTLNHNVMYWYQQKSSQAPKLLFHYYDKDFNNEADTPDNFQSRRPNTSFCFLDIRSPGLGDTAMYLCATSRGGLRVGQPQHFGDGTRLSIL.

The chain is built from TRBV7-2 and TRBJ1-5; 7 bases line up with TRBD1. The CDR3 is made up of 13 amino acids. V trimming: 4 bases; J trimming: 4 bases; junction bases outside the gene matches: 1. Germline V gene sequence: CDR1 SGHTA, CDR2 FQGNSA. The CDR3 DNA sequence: TGTGCCAGCAGCTACAGGGGTAATCAGCCCCAGCATTTT. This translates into CASSYRGNQPQHF.

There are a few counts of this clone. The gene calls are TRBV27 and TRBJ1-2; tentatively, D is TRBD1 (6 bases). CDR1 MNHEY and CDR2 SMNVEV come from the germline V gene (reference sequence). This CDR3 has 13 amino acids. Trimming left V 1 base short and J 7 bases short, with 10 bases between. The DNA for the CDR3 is TGTGCCAGCAGTTTATTTGGGGGCGGTGGCTACACCTTC. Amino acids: CASSLFGGGGYTF.

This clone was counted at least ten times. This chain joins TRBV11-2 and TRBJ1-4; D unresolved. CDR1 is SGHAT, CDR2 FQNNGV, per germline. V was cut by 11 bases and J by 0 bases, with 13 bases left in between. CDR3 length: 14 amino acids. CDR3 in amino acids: CALSWRATNEKLFF. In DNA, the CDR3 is TGTGCCCTGTCTTGGCGTGCAACTAATGAAAAACTGTTTTTT.

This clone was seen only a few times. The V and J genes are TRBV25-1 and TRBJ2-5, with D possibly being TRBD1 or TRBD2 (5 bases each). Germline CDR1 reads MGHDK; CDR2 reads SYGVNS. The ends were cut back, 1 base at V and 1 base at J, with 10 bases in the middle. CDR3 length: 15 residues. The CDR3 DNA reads TGTGCCAGCAGTGAATCCGGGACGGCCCAAGAGACCCAGTACTTC. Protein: CASSESGTAQETQYF.

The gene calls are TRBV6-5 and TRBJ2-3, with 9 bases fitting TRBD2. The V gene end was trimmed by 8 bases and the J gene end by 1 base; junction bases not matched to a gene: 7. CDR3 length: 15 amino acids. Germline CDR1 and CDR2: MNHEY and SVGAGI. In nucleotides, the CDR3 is TGTGCCAGCGGGAGACTAGCGGAAGGCACAGATACGCAGTATTTT. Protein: CASGRLAEGTDTQYF.

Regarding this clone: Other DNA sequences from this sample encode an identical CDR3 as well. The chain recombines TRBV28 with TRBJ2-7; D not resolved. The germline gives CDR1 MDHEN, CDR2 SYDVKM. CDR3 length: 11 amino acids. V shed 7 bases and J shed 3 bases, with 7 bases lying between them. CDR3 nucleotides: TGTGCCAGCACCAGTTACTACGAGCAGTACTTC. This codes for CASTSYYEQYF.

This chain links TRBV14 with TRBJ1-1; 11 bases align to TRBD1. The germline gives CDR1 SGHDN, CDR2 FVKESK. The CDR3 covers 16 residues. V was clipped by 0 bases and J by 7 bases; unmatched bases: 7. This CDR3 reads CASSQDRTGGLGEAFF. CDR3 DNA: TGTGCCAGCAGCCAAGATCGGACAGGGGGCTTGGGTGAAGCTTTCTTT.